Shown below are 25 T cell receptor beta chains from a single sample sequenced in a study of shared clonotypes between healthy human individuals. The data were produced by immunoSEQ multiplex PCR, yet TCRdb's version contains in-frame clones alone and is incomplete. The table lists nearly 2 million clones, about 95% of them singletons, with roughly 1% in the top ten. The naive CD8 population came from CD45RO-negative cells selected for CCR7, without terminally differentiated effector memory CD45RA+ cells. Sample: naive CD8+ T cells sorted from blood. These receptors were collected from a man between 18 and 29 years old in good health.

The V call is TRBV9, the J call TRBJ2-3; 8 bases align to TRBD1. This CDR3 contains 14 residues. From germline, CDR1 is SGDLS and CDR2 YYNGEE. V shed 4 bases, J shed 4 bases, and the junction held 5 bases outside the gene matches. The CDR3 sequence is CASSNDRGPDTQYF. CDR3 sequence (DNA): TGTGCCAGCAGCAACGACAGGGGTCCAGATACGCAGTATTTT.

The rearrangement uses TRBV4-3 and TRBJ1-2, with TRBD1 as a possible D gene (6 bases). V lost 3 bases to trimming and J lost 2 bases, with 13 bases between them. Germline V gene sequence: CDR1 LGHNA, CDR2 YSLEER. This CDR3 contains 15 residues. The CDR3 nucleotides are TGCGCCAGCAGCCAGGGAAATACAGGGAACTATGGCTACACCTTC. Translation gives CASSQGNTGNYGYTF.

The chain is built from TRBV6-5 and TRBJ2-3, with D uncertain. Deletions cut 4 bases from V and 11 bases from J, with 19 bases between. The CDR3 extends over 14 amino acids. Germline V CDR1 and CDR2: MNHEY, SVGAGI. This CDR3 is CASSSPEQRPMQYF. Written as DNA, the CDR3 is TGTGCCAGCAGTTCCCCGGAACAGCGCCCGATGCAGTATTTT.

Details on this clone: Sequence at one end of the junction differs from germline and may be a read error. The V gene is TRBV13, the J gene TRBJ2-5; D gene uncertain. CDR1 is PRHDT and CDR2 is FYEKMQ in the germline V gene (reference sequence). The CDR3 has 13 residues. The CDR3 sequence: CASTVKNQETQYF. The CDR3 bases are TGTGCCAGCACCGTGAAGAACCAGGAGACCCAGTACTTC.

The V gene is TRBV7-8, the J gene TRBJ2-7; 7 bases are shared with TRBD1. CDR3 size: 15 residues. Per germline, CDR1 SGHVS and CDR2 FQNEAQ. With 5 bases clipped from V and 2 bases from J, the junction kept 9 bases outside the gene matches. The CDR3 loop reads CASSDSGTAPYEQYF. The CDR3 nucleotides read TGTGCCAGCAGCGACTCTGGGACAGCTCCCTACGAGCAGTACTTC.

This clone occurred once. Other DNA sequences in the sample encode the same CDR3. The chain uses TRBV7-8 and TRBJ2-1; D tentatively fits TRBD1 or TRBD2 (5 bases each). The germline CDR1 and CDR2 sequences are SGHVS and FQNEAQ. V was clipped by 3 bases and J by 6 bases, with 12 bases between them. CDR3 length equals 14 residues. The CDR3, as DNA: TGTGCCAGCAGCTTCCTAACTGGGGGCAATGAGCAGTTCTTC. Its protein is CASSFLTGGNEQFF.

CDR3 in amino acids: CARSTGQAHQPQHF. The CDR3 region has the DNA TGTGCCAGAAGCACAGGACAGGCACATCAGCCCCAGCATTTT. This chain joins TRBV5-3 and TRBJ1-5; 7 bases fit TRBD1. TRBV5-3 is marked as an open reading frame, function uncertain. CDR3 size: 14 residues. Unmatched junction bases numbered 6, after V lost 4 bases and J lost 5 bases.

This clone was seen a handful of times. The J gene is TRBJ1-2, the V gene TRBV7-9; D not resolved. In germline, CDR1 is SEHNR, CDR2 FQNEAQ (reference sequence). Trimming stripped 5 bases from V and 1 base from J, with 11 bases between. The CDR3 is made up of 14 amino acids. The CDR3 sequence is CASSDVGSNYGYTF. The CDR3, as DNA: TGTGCCAGCAGCGACGTTGGGAGTAACTATGGCTACACCTTC.

This clone was detected once. Within the sample, other DNA sequences also encode this same CDR3. The chain recombines TRBV7-9 with TRBJ2-7; D gene uncertain. The germline gives CDR1 SEHNR, CDR2 FQNEAQ (reference sequence). This CDR3 contains 12 residues. Trimming shortened V by 5 bases and J by 4 bases, and 9 bases separated the two germline ends. The CDR3 spells CASSPNSYEQYF. As DNA, the CDR3 is TGTGCCAGCAGCCCTAACAGTTACGAGCAGTACTTC.

In the case of this clone: The same CDR3 is also encoded by other DNA sequences in this sample. The chain combines TRBV7-9 with TRBJ1-2; no clear D. Germline V lookup: CDR1 SEHNR, CDR2 FQNEAQ (reference sequence). The CDR3 has 14 residues. Trimming pared 5 bases from V and 0 bases from J, leaving 10 bases between. CDR3 amino acids: CASSAGSANYGYTF. CDR3 bases: TGTGCCAGCAGCGCGGGCAGCGCTAACTATGGCTACACCTTC. Using reference TRBV7-9 and TRBJ1-2 for the parts outside the CDR3, the full variable domain is DTGVSQNPRHKITKRGQNVTFRCDPISEHNRLYWYRQTLGQGPEFLTYFQNEAQLEKSRLLSDRFSAERPKGSFSTLEIQRTEQGDSAMYLCASSAGSANYGYTFGSGTRLTVV.

Concerning this clone itself: At the DNA level, this CDR3 is encoded by other sequences in the same sample as well. This chain joins TRBV4-1 and TRBJ2-7; no reliable D call. The germline CDR1 and CDR2 sequences are MGHRA and YSYEKL. The CDR3 loop spans 13 amino acids. V was trimmed by 1 base and J by 4 bases, leaving 8 bases between them. CDR3 in amino acids: CASSQASAYEQYF. The CDR3 DNA is TGCGCCAGCAGCCAAGCCTCAGCTTACGAGCAGTACTTC.

In regard to this clone: This CDR3 is also generated by other DNA sequences in the sample. V gene TRBV9 combines with J gene TRBJ2-3; 7 nucleotides align to TRBD1. Germline V gene lookup returns CDR1 SGDLS and CDR2 YYNGEE. Germline trimming cut 0 bases from V and 1 base from J; bases unmatched to any gene: 2. The CDR3 runs 15 residues. As DNA, the CDR3 is TGTGCCAGCAGCGTAGAAGGGGGCGGCACAGATACGCAGTATTTT. Translated, it gives CASSVEGGGTDTQYF.

This sequence joins TRBV28 and TRBJ1-2; D remains unclear. CDR1 and CDR2 (germline): MDHEN, SYDVKM. The CDR3 is 17 residues long. V lost 1 base and J 1 base, leaving 16 bases between the germline ends. CDR3 in DNA: TGTGCCAGCAGTTTATTGTGGGAGGGCCGCAATAACTATGGCTACACCTTC. Its translation is CASSLLWEGRNNYGYTF.

The chain is built from TRBV5-1 and TRBJ1-5; D is ambiguous. Trimming took 0 bases from V and 6 from J, leaving 7 bases between them. The germline V gene has CDR1 SGHRS and CDR2 YFSETQ. This CDR3 spans 13 amino acids. The CDR3 protein is CASSLDESQPQHF. The CDR3 DNA reads TGCGCCAGCAGCTTGGACGAGAGTCAGCCCCAGCATTTT. Combining the CDR3 with reference TRBV5-1 and TRBJ1-5 gives the whole variable domain KAGVTQTPRYLIKTRGQQVTLSCSPISGHRSVSWYQQTPGQGLQFLFEYFSETQRNKGNFPGRFSGRQFSNSRSEMNVSTLELGDSALYLCASSLDESQPQHFGDGTRLSIL.

In the case of this clone: The junction shows a germline mismatch at one end, possibly a read error. The rearrangement links TRBV13 to TRBJ2-3, with TRBD2 matching over 9 bases. Germline CDR1 and CDR2: PRHDT and FYEKMQ (reference sequence). The CDR3 contains 14 residues. CDR3 loop: CASRLAGAADTQYF. CDR3 nucleotide sequence: TGTGCCAGCAGGTTAGCGGGGGCGGCCGATACGCAGTATTTT.

This chain joins TRBV14 and TRBJ1-1; D unclear. Per the germline V gene, CDR1 is SGHDN and CDR2 is FVKESK. The CDR3 loop spans 13 amino acids. The V end was cut by 4 bases, the J end by 4 bases, with 10 bases between. The CDR3 protein is CASSLVGGTEAFF. The CDR3 DNA follows: TGTGCCAGCAGCCTAGTGGGAGGCACTGAAGCTTTCTTT. Combining the CDR3 with reference TRBV14 and TRBJ1-1 gives the whole variable domain EAGVTQFPSHSVIEKGQTVTLRCDPISGHDNLYWYRRVMGKEIKFLLHFVKESKQDESGMPNNRFLAERTGGTYSTLKVQPAELEDSGVYFCASSLVGGTEAFFGQGTRLTVV.

This rearrangement joins TRBV5-6 to TRBJ2-7, with TRBD2 matching over 8 bases. CDR3 length: 15 residues. The ends lost 4 bases at V and 0 bases at J; junction bases unmatched: 6. The germline gives CDR1 SGHDT, CDR2 YYEEEE. CDR3 nucleotide sequence: TGTGCCAGCAGCCCCGGGGGGGATAGCTCCTACGAGCAGTACTTC. This codes for CASSPGGDSSYEQYF.

V and J are TRBV5-1 and TRBJ1-1, with TRBD1 as a possible D gene (6 bases). The length of the CDR3 is 15 residues. Germline assignment: CDR1 SGHRS and CDR2 YFSETQ. Trimming stripped 0 bases from V and 1 base from J, with 10 bases between. This CDR3 reads CASSLAHRANTEAFF. The CDR3 DNA follows: TGCGCCAGCAGCTTGGCCCACAGGGCGAACACTGAAGCTTTCTTT.

The rearrangement links TRBV19 to TRBJ1-5, with D unclear. CDR1 LNHDA and CDR2 SQIVND come from the germline V gene (reference sequence). The V gene lost 6 bases and the J gene lost 4 bases, with 10 bases spanning the gap. The CDR3 loop spans 13 amino acids. The CDR3 DNA sequence: TGTGCCAGTAGGGGCGTGGGGAATCAGCCCCAGCATTTT. Its translation is CASRGVGNQPQHF. The full variable domain, completed using reference TRBV19 and TRBJ1-5, is DGGITQSPKYLFRKEGQNVTLSCEQNLNHDAMYWYRQDPGQGLRLIYYSQIVNDFQKGDIAEGYSVSREKKESFPLTVTSAQKNPTAFYLCASRGVGNQPQHFGDGTRLSIL.

This rearrangement joins TRBV4-1 to TRBJ1-5; no definite D call. Per germline, CDR1 MGHRA and CDR2 YSYEKL. The V end was cut by 3 bases, the J end by 4 bases, with 16 bases between. This CDR3 contains 16 residues. The CDR3 protein is CASSHSWTEFNQPQHF. CDR3 coding DNA: TGCGCCAGCAGCCACTCATGGACGGAATTTAATCAGCCCCAGCATTTT.

A remark on this clone: Other nucleotide sequences in the sample specify the same CDR3. The chain employs TRBV28 and TRBJ2-7; TRBD1 matches 8 bases. CDR3 length: 14 amino acids. V dropped 2 bases and J dropped 1; count of bases not matched to a gene: 1. Germline V gene sequence: CDR1 MDHEN, CDR2 SYDVKM. The CDR3 loop is CASSLDRGSYEQYF. CDR3 nucleotide sequence: TGTGCCAGCAGTTTAGACAGGGGTTCCTACGAGCAGTACTTC. The complete variable domain, with remaining parts taken from reference TRBV28 and TRBJ2-7, reads DVKVTQSSRYLVKRTGEKVFLECVQDMDHENMFWYRQDPGLGLRLIYFSYDVKMKEKGDIPEGYSVSREKKERFSLILESASTNQTSMYLCASSLDRGSYEQYFGPGTRLTVT.

This clone was observed a single time. The chain links TRBV7-8 to TRBJ2-1, with D hard to call. The CDR3 runs to 14 residues. Germline CDR1 is SGHVS and CDR2 is FQNEAQ. Between the trimmed V and J ends, which lost 2 bases and 4 bases, there was a span of 9 bases. The CDR3 loop reads CASSLNLLYNEQFF. The CDR3, as DNA: TGTGCCAGCAGCTTAAACCTCCTATACAATGAGCAGTTCTTC.

This clone was seen just once. J is TRBJ2-7 and V is TRBV25-1; D is possibly TRBD1 (6 bases). Germline lookup yields CDR1 MGHDK and CDR2 SYGVNS. The germline V and J ends were trimmed by 6 bases and 2 bases, with 14 bases remaining between them. The CDR3 is 14 residues long. The CDR3 sequence is CASREVDSPYEQYF. The CDR3 nucleotides are TGTGCCAGCAGGGAGGTGGACAGTCCCTACGAGCAGTACTTC.

With regard to this clone: In the same sample, other DNA sequences code for this CDR3. The gene calls are TRBV7-2 and TRBJ2-7; D is ambiguous. The ends were cut back, 3 bases at V and 3 bases at J, with 12 bases in the middle. Germline loops: CDR1 SGHTA, CDR2 FQGNSA. CDR3 size: 14 residues. This CDR3 is CASSFYGQHYEQYF. Here the CDR3 DNA reads TGTGCCAGCAGCTTTTATGGGCAGCACTACGAGCAGTACTTC.

The rearrangement joins TRBV29-1 to TRBJ1-2; 12 bases are a match to TRBD1. J was trimmed by 3 bases and V by 3 bases; bases with no gene match: 5. The V gene's germline CDR1 is SQVTM and CDR2 ANQGSEA. This CDR3 comprises 15 residues. CDR3 amino acids: CSVDAGQGAYYGYTF. CDR3 nucleotides: TGCAGCGTTGACGCGGGACAGGGGGCTTACTATGGCTACACCTTC.